What follows are 21 T cell receptor beta chains derived from one specimen sequenced in a study of memory CD4+ T cells and cytomegalovirus serostatus. Repertoires were generated with immunoSEQ multiplex PCR, while TCRdb's copy carries only in-frame clones and drops some. The sample carries over 65,000 clones, more than 70% recorded once. The sort gate was single viable CD3+CD4+CD8-CD45RO+ cells for memory CD4+ T cells. Sequencing was performed on memory CD4+ T cells from blood. The receptors stem from an adult in good health and CMV-seronegative.

The chain links TRBV19 to TRBJ1-5, with D perhaps matching TRBD1 (6 bases). V lost 10 bases, J lost 0 bases, and 19 bases lay in between. CDR1 LNHDA and CDR2 SQIVND come from the germline V gene (reference sequence). The CDR3 covers 16 residues. Here the CDR3 DNA reads TGTGCCACCGCTCGGAGGGCGGACAGTAGCAATCAGCCCCAGCATTTT. As protein: CATARRADSSNQPQHF. Full variable domain (remainder filled in from reference TRBV19 and TRBJ1-5): DGGITQSPKYLFRKEGQNVTLSCEQNLNHDAMYWYRQDPGQGLRLIYYSQIVNDFQKGDIAEGYSVSREKKESFPLTVTSAQKNPTAFYLCATARRADSSNQPQHFGDGTRLSIL.

The V call is TRBV5-4, the J call TRBJ2-2, with TRBD1 identical over 8 bases. There are 15 residues in the CDR3. V was pared by 2 bases and J by 4 bases, with 4 bases of the junction left unmatched. The germline V gene encodes CDR1 SGHNT and CDR2 YYREEE (reference sequence). CDR3 nucleotides: TGTGCCAGCAGCTTTGGACAGGGTGCCACCGGGGAGCTGTTTTTT. This encodes CASSFGQGATGELFF.

The genes are TRBV4-2 and TRBJ1-2, with D uncertain. Looked up from germline, CDR1 is LGHNA and CDR2 is YNFKEQ. Trimming removed 0 bases from V and 6 bases from J, with 20 bases in between. This CDR3 is 17 amino acids long. For the CDR3, the DNA is TGTGCCAGCAGCCAAGAAACAGCGATCGTTTTTAAGGATGGCTACACCTTC. Protein: CASSQETAIVFKDGYTF.

This chain joins TRBV27 and TRBJ2-7; a possible D gene is TRBD2 (6 bases). The CDR3 extends over 13 amino acids. V lost 0 bases to trimming and J lost 6 bases, with 9 bases between them. Germline lookup yields CDR1 MNHEY and CDR2 SMNVEV (reference sequence). Here the CDR3 DNA reads TGTGCCAGCAGTTTATCGAGACTAGGCGAGCAGTACTTC. Residues: CASSLSRLGEQYF.

This clone was found once. This chain links TRBV5-1 with TRBJ1-2; D uncertain. CDR3 size: 11 residues. Trimming stripped 0 bases from V and 8 bases from J, with 5 bases between. Looked up from germline, CDR1 is SGHRS and CDR2 is YFSETQ. The CDR3 DNA is TGCGCCAGCAGCTTGGGCGGGGGCTACACCTTC. This sequence encodes CASSLGGGYTF.

The V call is TRBV11-2, the J call TRBJ2-5; TRBD2 is a possible D gene (5 bases). Germline lookup yields CDR1 SGHAT and CDR2 FQNNGV. V gave up 1 base and J gave up 7 bases, with 13 bases separating them. This CDR3 has 14 amino acids. CDR3 bases: TGTGCCAGCAGCTTAGGTACTCCCCGGGGGACCCAGTACTTC. Translation: CASSLGTPRGTQYF. Drawing the rest from reference TRBV11-2 and TRBJ2-5, the complete variable domain is EAGVAQSPRYKIIEKRQSVAFWCNPISGHATLYWYQQILGQGPKLLIQFQNNGVVDDSQLPKDRFSAERLKGVDSTLKIQPAKLEDSAVYLCASSLGTPRGTQYFGPGTRLLVL.

The chain recombines TRBV19 with TRBJ1-2, with 9 bases fitting TRBD1. Germline V gene sequence: CDR1 LNHDA, CDR2 SQIVND (reference sequence). This CDR3 contains 15 residues. V dropped 5 bases and J dropped 6; count of bases not matched to a gene: 10. CDR3 in DNA: TGTGCCAGTAGTCCCCACCGGGACAGGGTGGATGGCTACACCTTC. Amino acids: CASSPHRDRVDGYTF.

V usage is TRBV7-6 and J usage is TRBJ1-3, with D hard to call. The germline V gene has CDR1 SGHVS and CDR2 FNYEAQ. Trimming shortened V by 6 bases and J by 4 bases, and 13 bases separated the two germline ends. The CDR3 totals 14 residues. The DNA of the CDR3 is TGTGCCAGCAGGCCCGCGACGGGCGGAAACACCATATATTTT. It specifies CASRPATGGNTIYF. Complete variable domain (other parts from reference TRBV7-6 and TRBJ1-3): GAGVSQSPRYKVTKRGQDVALRCDPISGHVSLYWYRQALGQGPEFLTYFNYEAQQDKSGLPNDRFSAERPEGSISTLTIQRTEQRDSAMYRCASRPATGGNTIYFGEGSWLTVV.

The rearrangement uses TRBV27 and TRBJ1-1; D call uncertain. Germline CDR1 reads MNHEY; CDR2 reads SMNVEV (reference sequence). This CDR3 comprises 13 residues. V was trimmed by 5 bases and J by 4 bases, leaving 11 bases between them. The CDR3 loop is CASSLKGGTEAFF. As DNA, the CDR3 is TGTGCCAGCAGTCTAAAGGGTGGCACTGAAGCTTTCTTT.

The chain employs TRBV5-4 and TRBJ2-7, with a tentative D call TRBD1 (6 bases). This CDR3 region has 18 residues. V lost 4 bases and J lost 0, with 23 bases in between. The germline CDR1 and CDR2 sequences are SGHNT and YYREEE (reference sequence). The CDR3: CASSQEGSQGSSSYEQYF. The CDR3 DNA is TGTGCCAGCAGCCAAGAAGGGTCTCAGGGGTCCAGCTCCTACGAGCAGTACTTC.

The CDR3 region is CSVASAGGLQETQYF. DNA for the CDR3: TGCAGCGTTGCCTCTGCGGGGGGTTTACAAGAGACCCAGTACTTC. The chain carries TRBV29-1 and TRBJ2-5; 8 bases match TRBD2. CDR1 is SQVTM, CDR2 ANQGSEA, per germline. The CDR3 contains 15 residues. The J segment lost 2 bases and the V segment lost 4 bases, leaving 9 bases of the junction unmatched. Full variable domain (outside the CDR3, taken from reference TRBV29-1 and TRBJ2-5): SAVISQKPSRDICQRGTSLTIQCQVDSQVTMMFWYRQQPGQSLTLIATANQGSEATYESGFVIDKFPISRPNLTFSTLTVSNMSPEDSSIYLCSVASAGGLQETQYFGPGTRLLVL.

The chain carries TRBV30 and TRBJ2-5; TRBD1 agrees at 10 bases. The V and J ends lost 2 bases and 5 bases, in that order; junction bases with no gene match: 8. Germline CDR1 GTSNPN, CDR2 SVGIG (reference sequence). The CDR3 is 15 amino acids. This CDR3 reads CAWSRPGTGVETQYF. Here the CDR3 DNA reads TGTGCCTGGAGTAGACCCGGGACAGGGGTGGAGACCCAGTACTTC.

The gene calls are TRBV14 and TRBJ2-5, with 8 bases that match TRBD1. The germline CDR1 and CDR2 sequences are SGHDN and FVKESK. V shed 5 bases and J 2 bases; nucleotides not matched to a gene: 7. This CDR3 is 15 amino acids long. CDR3 amino acids: CASSRTGTAQETQYF. The CDR3 coding sequence is TGTGCCAGCAGCAGGACAGGGACAGCGCAAGAGACCCAGTACTTC. Together with reference TRBV14 and TRBJ2-5, the CDR3 gives the full variable domain: EAGVTQFPSHSVIEKGQTVTLRCDPISGHDNLYWYRRVMGKEIKFLLHFVKESKQDESGMPNNRFLAERTGGTYSTLKVQPAELEDSGVYFCASSRTGTAQETQYFGPGTRLLVL.

The chain employs TRBV5-1 and TRBJ1-4; possibly TRBD1 for D (6 bases). Germline lookup yields CDR1 SGHRS and CDR2 YFSETQ. This CDR3 spans 16 amino acids. Between the trimmed V and J ends, which lost 3 bases and 0 bases, there was a span of 12 bases. In DNA, the CDR3 is TGCGCCAGCAGCTCGGACAGAGTTGCAACTAATGAAAAACTGTTTTTT. Residues: CASSSDRVATNEKLFF.

The chain couples TRBV18 to TRBJ2-1; D may be TRBD2 (5 bases). Looked up from germline, CDR1 is KGHSH and CDR2 is LQKENI. Trimming cost V 5 bases and J 7 bases, with 18 bases left between them. CDR3 size: 15 residues. The CDR3 protein is CASSIGLTGSNEQFF. The CDR3 DNA sequence: TGTGCCAGCTCAATAGGACTTACTGGGTCAAATGAGCAGTTCTTC.

The rearrangement joins TRBV9 to TRBJ2-3; tentative D call: TRBD1 (5 bases). The V gene lost 4 bases and the J gene lost 3 bases, with 12 bases spanning the gap. This CDR3 spans 14 amino acids. Germline values: CDR1 SGDLS, CDR2 YYNGEE. The CDR3 here is CASSQVTATDTQYF. DNA of the CDR3: TGTGCCAGCAGCCAAGTGACAGCTACAGATACGCAGTATTTT.

The chain employs TRBV10-3 and TRBJ1-3; a possible D gene is TRBD1 (6 bases). V lost 4 bases and J 2 bases, leaving 15 bases between the germline ends. This CDR3 comprises 16 residues. Germline-derived CDR1 and CDR2 are ENHRY and SYGVKD. The CDR3: CAISGRGGNTGNTIYF. The CDR3, as DNA: TGTGCCATCAGTGGGAGAGGGGGAAATACTGGAAACACCATATATTTT.

This chain joins TRBV6-4 and TRBJ2-2; D gene ambiguous. Trimming removed 0 bases from V and 3 bases from J, with 5 bases in between. The CDR3 has 14 residues. CDR1 MRHNA and CDR2 SNTAGT come from the germline V gene. The CDR3 DNA reads TGTGCCAGCAGTGACTCGGTTGACACCGGGGAGCTGTTTTTT. Its protein is CASSDSVDTGELFF.

The chain links TRBV4-1 to TRBJ2-5; D might be TRBD2 (6 bases). This CDR3 spans 14 amino acids. Germline-derived CDR1 and CDR2 are MGHRA and YSYEKL. Trimming took off 1 base at V and 3 bases at J, with 9 bases between the two ends. CDR3 sequence reads: CASSQGTTKETQYF. CDR3 coding DNA: TGCGCCAGCAGCCAAGGGACTACAAAAGAGACCCAGTACTTC.

This chain uses TRBV19 with TRBJ1-5; D remains unclear. V shed 5 bases and J shed 5 bases, with 7 bases lying between them. The CDR3 is 12 amino acids. The germline V gene has CDR1 LNHDA and CDR2 SQIVND (reference sequence). The CDR3 coding sequence is TGTGCCAGTAGTCCAAGGGATCAGCCCCAGCATTTT. Encoded protein: CASSPRDQPQHF.

CDR3 in amino acids: CATGNRYSGNTIYF. The CDR3 nucleotides read TGTGCCACCGGGAACAGGTACTCTGGAAACACCATATATTTT. This rearrangement joins TRBV15 to TRBJ1-3; D is perhaps TRBD1 (5 bases). In germline, CDR1 is LNHNV, CDR2 YYDKDF (reference sequence). The CDR3 loop spans 14 amino acids. Deletions cut 8 bases from V and 0 bases from J, with 11 bases between.